A selection of T cell receptor beta chains follows, all from one sample in a study of identifying expanded T cells in peripheral blood. The data were produced by immunoSEQ multiplex PCR, yet TCRdb's version contains in-frame clones alone and is incomplete. Here the sample spans over 100,000 clones, about nine tenths being singletons. The specimen was blood. These TCRs come from a person aged 18 to 69 in good health. The CDR3 runs from the conserved cysteine through the conserved F or W. D genes are given only for firm matches. Clone sizes are given selectively: once, few, many, or a class where the clone is expanded.

clone_size,v_call,d_call,j_call,cdr3_nt,cdr3_aa
NA,TRBV5-3,NA,TRBJ1-4,TGTGCCAGAAGCCCGGACGGAACTAATGAAAAACTGTTTTTT,CARSPDGTNEKLFF
NA,TRBV7-8,NA,TRBJ2-3,TGTGCCAGCAGCTTAGGGACTACCCTGAGTGGCGATACGCAGTATTTT,CASSLGTTLSGDTQYF
NA,TRBV2,TRBD1,TRBJ2-1,TGTGCCAGCAGGTCGACAGGGCAAAGCTCCTACAATGAGCAGTTCTTC,CASRSTGQSSYNEQFF
NA,TRBV30,NA,TRBJ2-7,TGTGCCTGGAGTGCACAATACGAGCAGTACTTC,CAWSAQYEQYF
NA,TRBV5-6,NA,TRBJ2-2,TGTGCCAGCAGCTCCGGGCCAGTCGGAACCGGGGAGCTGTTTTTT,CASSSGPVGTGELFF
NA,TRBV4-3,NA,TRBJ1-1,TGCGCCAGCAGCCAAGATTATAGGGGGAACACTGAAGCTTTCTTT,CASSQDYRGNTEAFF
NA,TRBV28,NA,TRBJ2-7,TGTGCCAGCAGTTTAATGGCTGGAGTCGCCTACGAGCAGTACTTC,CASSLMAGVAYEQYF
NA,TRBV6-6,TRBD1,TRBJ1-4,TGTGCCAGCAGTAGGGACAGGGTCGCAACTAATGAAAAACTGTTTTTT,CASSRDRVATNEKLFF
NA,TRBV6-1,TRBD1,TRBJ2-5,TGTGCCAGCATCCGGGACAGGGGGCAAGAGACCCAGTACTTC,CASIRDRGQETQYF
NA,TRBV5-1,NA,TRBJ2-5,TGCGCCAGCAGCTTGCAATGGGGGGCCCAAGAGACCCAGTACTTC,CASSLQWGAQETQYF
once,TRBV9,NA,TRBJ2-7,TGTGCCAGCAGCGTAGAGGGCAGGGGAACCTACGAGCAGTACTTC,CASSVEGRGTYEQYF
NA,TRBV19,NA,TRBJ1-2,TGTGCCAGTCGCGAGAGAGGGGTAAGCGGCTACACCTTC,CASRERGVSGYTF
NA,TRBV27,TRBD2,TRBJ2-1,TGTGCCAGCAGTCCCATAGCGGGTTCCCCCTACAATGAGCAGTTCTTC,CASSPIAGSPYNEQFF
NA,TRBV10-3,TRBD1,TRBJ2-1,TGTGCCATCAGTGAGTCGACAGGTTGGCAGGGGGCTGGGGATGAGCAGTTCTTC,CAISESTGWQGAGDEQFF
NA,TRBV13,TRBD1,TRBJ2-3,TGTGCCAGCAGAGGGACAGGGCAAGTATTCACAGATACGCAGTATTTT,CASRGTGQVFTDTQYF
NA,TRBV11-2,NA,TRBJ2-2,TGTGCCAGCAGCTTAGATGGAGGTCCCGGGGAGCTGTTTTTT,CASSLDGGPGELFF
NA,TRBV4-1,TRBD2,TRBJ2-1,TGCGCCAGCAGCCACGTGACTAGCGGGCCCTACAATGAGCAGTTCTTC,CASSHVTSGPYNEQFF
NA,TRBV12-2,NA,TRBJ2-2,TGTGCAAGTCGCACCCGACTCCAAAACAACACCGGGGAGCTGTTTTTT,CASRTRLQNNTGELFF
NA,TRBV25-1,NA,TRBJ1-6,TGTGCCAGCCTTGGAAGTGAAGGGTTTTCACCCCTCCACTTT,CASLGSEGFSPLHF
few,TRBV5-6,TRBD1,TRBJ1-1,TGTGCCAGCAGCTCCCAGGGGGGGAGCACTGAAGCTTTCTTT,CASSSQGGSTEAFF
NA,TRBV7-8,NA,TRBJ2-5,TGTGCCAGCAGCTTCATACAGGACCAAGAGACCCAGTACTTC,CASSFIQDQETQYF
many,TRBV19,TRBD2,TRBJ2-3,TGTGCCAGTAGTGGAAGGACTAGCGGCACAGATACGCAGTATTTT,CASSGRTSGTDTQYF
NA,TRBV19,NA,TRBJ1-1,TGTGCCAGTAGCAAGGGGCTATTGAACACTGAAGCTTTCTTT,CASSKGLLNTEAFF
once,TRBV18,NA,TRBJ2-5,TGTGCCAGCTCGGGAACATCCAGACAAGAGACCCAGTACTTC,CASSGTSRQETQYF
NA,TRBV7-9,NA,TRBJ1-2,TGTGCCAGCAATCAGCAGCACAACTATGGCTACACCTTC,CASNQQHNYGYTF
NA,TRBV15,NA,TRBJ2-1,TGTGCCACCAGCAGAGATCACCGGGAGAATGAGCAGTTCTTC,CATSRDHRENEQFF
NA,TRBV30,NA,TRBJ2-6,TGTGCCTGGAGTGTCGGACAGTCTGGGGCCAACGTCCTGACTTTC,CAWSVGQSGANVLTF
few,TRBV19,NA,TRBJ2-7,TGTGCCAGTAGTTTTAGCGGAGCCTCCTCCTACGAGCAGTACTTC,CASSFSGASSYEQYF
NA,TRBV18,NA,TRBJ1-2,TGTGCCAGCTCACCCCCCTTCGGGGGAGAAACCTATGGCTACACCTTC,CASSPPFGGETYGYTF
NA,TRBV29-1,NA,TRBJ2-7,TGCAGCGTTGGGTCCCCAGGGAACCACGAGCAGTACTTC,CSVGSPGNHEQYF
NA,TRBV11-1,TRBD1,TRBJ2-2,TGTGCCAGCAGTCTTGGACAGGATGCCGGGGAGCTGTTTTTT,CASSLGQDAGELFF
NA,TRBV7-9,NA,TRBJ1-5,TGTGCCAGCAGCTTAGCTCAGGGGCCCAATCAGCCCCAGCATTTT,CASSLAQGPNQPQHF
NA,TRBV5-1,TRBD1,TRBJ2-2,TGCGCCAGCAGCCAATCGACAGGGGGCTTCACCGGGGAGCTGTTTTTT,CASSQSTGGFTGELFF
NA,TRBV19,NA,TRBJ1-3,TGTGCCAGTACCTTGGGAGGAAACACCATATATTTT,CASTLGGNTIYF
NA,TRBV14,NA,TRBJ2-2,TGTGCCAGCAGCCAAGCTGTTACCGGGGAGCTGTTTTTT,CASSQAVTGELFF
NA,TRBV2,NA,TRBJ2-7,TGTGCCAGCAGAGAGATTGTATACGAGCAGTACTTC,CASREIVYEQYF
NA,TRBV25-1,NA,TRBJ2-3,TGTGCCAGCAGTGAATTTACAGACAATACGCAGTATTTT,CASSEFTDNTQYF
NA,TRBV4-2,TRBD2,TRBJ2-3,TGTGCCAGCAGCCATCGGACTAGCGAGGATACGCAGTATTTT,CASSHRTSEDTQYF
NA,TRBV7-2,NA,TRBJ2-1,TGTGCCAGCAGCTTAGACGGGCTAGTTGTGAATGAGCAGTTCTTC,CASSLDGLVVNEQFF
NA,TRBV5-1,TRBD2,TRBJ2-2,TGCGCCAGCTCAGCGGGAGGGCACATCGGGGAGCTGTTTTTT,CASSAGGHIGELFF
NA,TRBV6-6,NA,TRBJ2-1,TGTGCCAGCAGTTACAAACGGGAGAACAATGAGCAGTTCTTC,CASSYKRENNEQFF
NA,TRBV5-1,NA,TRBJ1-2,TGCGCCAGCAGCTCAGGGTCTAGGATAGCTAACTATGGCTACACCTTC,CASSSGSRIANYGYTF
NA,TRBV15,TRBD1,TRBJ1-5,TGTGCCACCAGCAGAGATCCGGGACAGGGGGACCAGCCCCAGCATTTT,CATSRDPGQGDQPQHF
NA,TRBV28,NA,TRBJ1-5,TGTGCCAGCACCACCAGGAATCAGCCCCAGCATTTT,CASTTRNQPQHF
NA,TRBV28,NA,TRBJ1-1,TGTGCCAGCAGTTTGGGAATCAGGGACACTGAAGCTTTCTTT,CASSLGIRDTEAFF
NA,TRBV10-3,NA,TRBJ1-1,TGTGCCATCAGGGAGGACACTGAAGCTTTCTTT,CAIREDTEAFF
few,TRBV6-6,NA,TRBJ1-1,TGTGCCAGCAGTTCAGAAGCACTGAACACTGAAGCTTTCTTT,CASSSEALNTEAFF
NA,TRBV7-2,TRBD2,TRBJ2-7,TGTGCCAGCAGCTTAGCGCGGGGGGGCCTCGAGCAGTACTTC,CASSLARGGLEQYF
once,TRBV18,TRBD1,TRBJ2-5,TGTGCCAGCTCACCATCCGGGACAGGGGAGACCCAGTACTTC,CASSPSGTGETQYF
NA,TRBV5-1,NA,TRBJ2-2,TGCGCCAGCAGCCCCCAGACAGGGAACACCGGGGAGCTGTTTTTT,CASSPQTGNTGELFF
NA,TRBV19,NA,TRBJ1-6,TGTGCCAGTAGTATCCCAGGGAATAATTCACCCCTCCACTTT,CASSIPGNNSPLHF
NA,TRBV16,NA,TRBJ1-4,TGTGCCAGCAGCCCCAATTGGGCTGAAAAACTGTTTTTT,CASSPNWAEKLFF
NA,TRBV7-7,NA,TRBJ1-5,TGTGCCAGCAGCCCCCCCTCCAGGCGTTATAGCAATCAGCCCCAGCATTTT,CASSPPSRRYSNQPQHF
NA,TRBV29-1,TRBD1,TRBJ2-7,TGCAGCGTTGGGACAGGGGTTGCCGAGCAGTACTTC,CSVGTGVAEQYF
NA,TRBV5-1,NA,TRBJ1-1,TGCGCCAGCGGACCTAGTTACGTCGGGGGAACTGAAGCTTTCTTT,CASGPSYVGGTEAFF
NA,TRBV4-2,NA,TRBJ2-2,TGTGCCAGCAGCCAAGATGTACGGGCTCCAATAACCACGCCCGGGGAGCTGTTTTTT,CASSQDVRAPITTPGELFF
once,TRBV7-9,TRBD1,TRBJ1-2,TGTGCCAGCAGCCCAGCCGGACAGGGGAACTATGGCTACACCTTC,CASSPAGQGNYGYTF